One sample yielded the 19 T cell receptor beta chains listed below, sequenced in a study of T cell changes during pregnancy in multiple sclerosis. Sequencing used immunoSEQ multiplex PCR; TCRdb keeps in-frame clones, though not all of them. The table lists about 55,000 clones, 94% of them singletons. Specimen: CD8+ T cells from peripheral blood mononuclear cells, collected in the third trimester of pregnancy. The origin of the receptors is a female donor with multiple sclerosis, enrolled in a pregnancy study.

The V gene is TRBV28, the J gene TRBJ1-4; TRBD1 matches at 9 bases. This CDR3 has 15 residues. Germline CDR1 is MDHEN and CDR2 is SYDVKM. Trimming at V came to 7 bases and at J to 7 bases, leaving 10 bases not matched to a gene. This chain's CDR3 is CASTKNTGGREKLFF. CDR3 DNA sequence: TGTGCCAGCACCAAAAATACAGGGGGCCGTGAAAAACTGTTTTTT.

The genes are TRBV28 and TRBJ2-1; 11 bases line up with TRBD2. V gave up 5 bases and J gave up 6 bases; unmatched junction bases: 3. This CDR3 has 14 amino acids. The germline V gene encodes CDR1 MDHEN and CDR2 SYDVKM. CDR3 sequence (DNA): TGTGCCAGCAGTCCTAGCGGGAGGTCCAATGAGCAGTTCTTC. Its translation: CASSPSGRSNEQFF.

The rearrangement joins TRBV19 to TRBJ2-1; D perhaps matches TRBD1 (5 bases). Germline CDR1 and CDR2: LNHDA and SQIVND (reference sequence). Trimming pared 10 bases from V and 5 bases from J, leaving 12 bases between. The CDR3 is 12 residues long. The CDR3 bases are TGTGCCACCGGCGGACACCACAATGAGCAGTTCTTC. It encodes CATGGHHNEQFF.

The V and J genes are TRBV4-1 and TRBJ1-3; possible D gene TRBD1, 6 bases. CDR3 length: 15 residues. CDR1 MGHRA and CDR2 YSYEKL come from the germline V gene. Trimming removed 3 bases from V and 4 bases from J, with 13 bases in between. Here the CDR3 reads CASSHPDSKGNTIYF. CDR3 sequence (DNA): TGCGCCAGCAGCCACCCGGACAGTAAAGGAAACACCATATATTTT.

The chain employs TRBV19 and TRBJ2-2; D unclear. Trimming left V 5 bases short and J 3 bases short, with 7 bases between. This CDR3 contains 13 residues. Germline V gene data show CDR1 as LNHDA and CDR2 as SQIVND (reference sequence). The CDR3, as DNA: TGTGCCAGTAGTCCGACTGACACCGGGGAGCTGTTTTTT. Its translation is CASSPTDTGELFF.

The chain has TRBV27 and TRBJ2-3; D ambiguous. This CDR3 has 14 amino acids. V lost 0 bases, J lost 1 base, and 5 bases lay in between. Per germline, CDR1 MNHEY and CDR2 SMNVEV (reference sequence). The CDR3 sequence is CASSLSRGTDTQYF. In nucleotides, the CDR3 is TGTGCCAGCAGTTTATCCCGAGGCACAGATACGCAGTATTTT.

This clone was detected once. The CDR3 nucleotides are TGTGCCAGCAGCGGGGGACAGGGCAATGAGCAGTTCTTC. This codes for CASSGGQGNEQFF. V and J are TRBV5-4 and TRBJ2-1; the match to TRBD1 covers 9 bases. The CDR3 spans 13 residues. Germline loops: CDR1 SGHNT, CDR2 YYREEE (reference sequence). J gave up 6 bases and V 4 bases, and 2 bases lay outside the gene matches.

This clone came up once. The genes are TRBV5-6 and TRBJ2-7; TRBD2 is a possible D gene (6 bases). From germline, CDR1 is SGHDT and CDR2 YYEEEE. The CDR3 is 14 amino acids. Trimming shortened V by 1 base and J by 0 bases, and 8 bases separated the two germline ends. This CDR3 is CASSLRGNSYEQYF. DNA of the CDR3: TGTGCCAGCAGCTTGCGGGGGAACTCCTACGAGCAGTACTTC. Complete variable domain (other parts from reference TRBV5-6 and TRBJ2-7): DAGVTQSPTHLIKTRGQQVTLRCSPKSGHDTVSWYQQALGQGPQFIFQYYEEEERQRGNFPDRFSGHQFPNYSSELNVNALLLGDSALYLCASSLRGNSYEQYFGPGTRLTVT.

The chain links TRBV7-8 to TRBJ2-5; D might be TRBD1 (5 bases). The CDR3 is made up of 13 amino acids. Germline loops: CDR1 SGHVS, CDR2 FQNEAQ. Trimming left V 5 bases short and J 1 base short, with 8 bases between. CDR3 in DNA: TGTGCCAGCAGCCACAGGACCCAAGAGACCCAGTACTTC. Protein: CASSHRTQETQYF.

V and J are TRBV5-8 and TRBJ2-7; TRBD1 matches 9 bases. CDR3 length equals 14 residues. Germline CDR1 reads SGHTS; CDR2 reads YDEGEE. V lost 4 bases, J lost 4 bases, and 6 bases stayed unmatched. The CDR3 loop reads CASSVPGQGYEQYF. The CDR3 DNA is TGTGCCAGCAGCGTCCCGGGACAGGGTTACGAGCAGTACTTC.

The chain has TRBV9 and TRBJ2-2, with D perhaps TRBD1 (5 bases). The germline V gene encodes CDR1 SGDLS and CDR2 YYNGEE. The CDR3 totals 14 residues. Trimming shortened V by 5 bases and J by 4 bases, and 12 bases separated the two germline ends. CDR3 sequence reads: CASSATGSTGELFF. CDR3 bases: TGTGCCAGCAGTGCTACAGGAAGCACCGGGGAGCTGTTTTTT.

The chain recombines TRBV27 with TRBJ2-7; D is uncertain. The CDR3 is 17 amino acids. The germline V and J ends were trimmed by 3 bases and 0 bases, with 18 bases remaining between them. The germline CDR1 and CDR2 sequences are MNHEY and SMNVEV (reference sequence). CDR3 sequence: CASSFGSYQEYSYEQYF. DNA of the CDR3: TGTGCCAGCAGTTTTGGCTCTTACCAGGAATACTCCTACGAGCAGTACTTC.

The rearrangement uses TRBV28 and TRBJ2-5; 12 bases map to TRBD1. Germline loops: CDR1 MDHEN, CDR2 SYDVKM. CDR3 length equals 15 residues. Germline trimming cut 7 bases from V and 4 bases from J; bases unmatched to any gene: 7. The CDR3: CASTEGQGARETQYF. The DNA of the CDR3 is TGTGCCAGCACCGAGGGACAGGGGGCTCGAGAGACCCAGTACTTC.

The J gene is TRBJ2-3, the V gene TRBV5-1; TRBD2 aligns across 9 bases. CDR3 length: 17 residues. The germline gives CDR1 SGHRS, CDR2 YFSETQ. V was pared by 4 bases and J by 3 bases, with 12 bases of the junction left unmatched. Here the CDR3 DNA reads TGCGCCAGCAGCCCGTGGGGTAGCGGGAGTGGTACAGATACGCAGTATTTT. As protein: CASSPWGSGSGTDTQYF.

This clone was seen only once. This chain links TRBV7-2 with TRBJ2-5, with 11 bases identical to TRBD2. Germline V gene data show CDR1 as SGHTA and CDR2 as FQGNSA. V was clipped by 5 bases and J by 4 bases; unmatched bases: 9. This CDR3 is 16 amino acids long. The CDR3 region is CASSRPSLAGGETQYF. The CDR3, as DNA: TGTGCCAGCAGCCGACCCAGTCTAGCGGGGGGAGAGACCCAGTACTTC.

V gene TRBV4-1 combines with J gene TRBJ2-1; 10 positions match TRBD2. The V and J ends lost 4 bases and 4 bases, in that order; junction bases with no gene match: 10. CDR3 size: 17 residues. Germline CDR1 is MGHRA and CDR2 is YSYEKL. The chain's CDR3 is CASSRGTSVSGYNEQFF. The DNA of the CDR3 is TGCGCCAGCAGCCGTGGGACTAGCGTCTCAGGGTACAATGAGCAGTTCTTC.

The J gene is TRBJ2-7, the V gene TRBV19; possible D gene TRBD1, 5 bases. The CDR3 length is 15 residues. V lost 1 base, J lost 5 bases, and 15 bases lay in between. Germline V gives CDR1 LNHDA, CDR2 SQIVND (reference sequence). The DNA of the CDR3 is TGTGCCAGTAGTATAGCCCCCCAGGGAAGAAACGAGCAGTACTTC. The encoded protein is CASSIAPQGRNEQYF.

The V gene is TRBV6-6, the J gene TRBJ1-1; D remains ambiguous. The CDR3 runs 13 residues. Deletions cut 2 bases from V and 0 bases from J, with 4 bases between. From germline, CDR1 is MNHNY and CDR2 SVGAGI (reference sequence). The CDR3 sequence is CASSYTVNTEAFF. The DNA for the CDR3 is TGTGCCAGCAGTTACACGGTGAACACTGAAGCTTTCTTT.

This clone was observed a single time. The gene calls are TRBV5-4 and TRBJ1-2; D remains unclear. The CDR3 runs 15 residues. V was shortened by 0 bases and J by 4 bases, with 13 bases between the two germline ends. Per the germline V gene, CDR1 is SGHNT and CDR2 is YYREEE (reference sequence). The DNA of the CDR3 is TGTGCCAGCAGCTTGGGGGAAGGTAGCGGCTATGGCTACACCTTC. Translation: CASSLGEGSGYGYTF.